This entry lists 17 T cell receptor beta chains sequenced from one sample in a study of T-cell memory formation after mild COVID-19. TCRdb itself ran the 5' RACE reads through MiXCR, one entry per CDR3 protein. The sample shows 250,000 to 350,000 distinct CDR3 sequences, around 15% of them seen only once. The sequencing sample was made of PBMCs or a T cell subset sorted from them (not recorded which). The receptors come from a man between 18 and 29 years old who had mild COVID-19 (a few samples of this study predate the infection). Cell type and time point are not known.

V usage is TRBV7-9 and J usage is TRBJ1-2; D possibly corresponds to TRBD1 (5 bases). Germline CDR1 is SEHNR and CDR2 is FQNEAQ (reference sequence). Trimming left V 3 bases short and J 5 bases short, with 13 bases between. The CDR3 sequence is 14 residues long. The CDR3 DNA reads as TGTGCCAGCAGCTTCGGGCAGGGTGGATATGGCTACACCTTC. This codes for CASSFGQGGYGYTF.

This clonotype was seen repeatedly, ten times or more. This chain links TRBV28 with TRBJ2-5; D is ambiguous. V was cut by 4 bases and J by 4 bases, with 1 base left in between. The CDR3 spans 10 residues. CDR1 is MDHEN and CDR2 is SYDVKM in the germline V gene. CDR3 bases: TGTGCCAGCAGTTCAGAGACCCAGTACTTC. Its translation: CASSSETQYF.

The chain carries TRBV14 and TRBJ2-3; D gene unclear. Germline CDR1 is SGHDN and CDR2 is FVKESK. V was trimmed by 4 bases and J by 5 bases, leaving 19 bases between them. The length of the CDR3 is 16 residues. CDR3 in amino acids: CASSRRPGLTQDTQYF. The DNA for the CDR3 is TGTGCCAGCAGCCGGAGACCGGGTCTAACGCAAGATACGCAGTATTTT.

This sequence joins TRBV4-3 and TRBJ2-7; D gene uncertain. V lost 4 bases to trimming and J lost 6 bases, with 7 bases between them. The CDR3 extends over 11 amino acids. Germline loops: CDR1 LGHNA, CDR2 YSLEER. CDR3 in DNA: TGCGCCAGCAGCCCACGTGGCGAGCAGTACTTC. Residues: CASSPRGEQYF.

There are a few counts of this clonotype. This chain uses TRBV6-2 or TRBV6-3 with TRBJ2-7, with 9 bases that match TRBD1. The trim removed 2 bases at V and 7 bases at J, leaving 21 bases unmatched. This CDR3 region has 19 residues. Looked up from germline, CDR1 is MNHEY and CDR2 is SVGEGT. CDR3 DNA sequence: TGTGCCAGCAGTTACCACCGGGACAGGGTTTATAGGACCCCAGGGGAGCAGTACGTC. Protein sequence: CASSYHRDRVYRTPGEQYV.

This clonotype was detected a few times. This chain uses TRBV9 with TRBJ2-2, with 12 bases identical to TRBD2. The length of the CDR3 is 16 residues. Germline values: CDR1 SGDLS, CDR2 YYNGEE. Trimming removed 0 bases from V and 5 bases from J; junction bases left unmatched: 2. CDR3 in DNA: TGTGCCAGCAGCGTAGGGACTAGCGGGGTAACCGGGGAGCTGTTTTTT. Translated, it gives CASSVGTSGVTGELFF.

In this sample, this clonotype turned up a few times. V is TRBV12-1 and J is TRBJ1-2. TRBV12-1 is reported as a pseudogene. The CDR3 spans 13 residues. The CDR3: CASSSDGYYGYTF. CDR3 in DNA: TGTGCCAGCAGCTCGGACGGCTACTATGGCTACACCTTC.

The V gene is TRBV6-6, the J gene TRBJ2-7, with D perhaps matching TRBD1 (6 bases). Germline-derived CDR1 and CDR2 are MNHNY and SVGAGI (reference sequence). Trimming took off 2 bases at V and 2 bases at J, with 13 bases between the two ends. This CDR3 is 15 amino acids long. In DNA, the CDR3 is TGTGCCAGCAGTTACCGAGGGGGTTTAACCTACGAGCAGTACTTC. Translating it yields CASSYRGGLTYEQYF.

This clonotype was detected a few times. The J gene is TRBJ2-5, the V gene TRBV5-1; 8 bases map to TRBD1. Germline V lookup: CDR1 SGHRS, CDR2 YFSETQ. The CDR3 has 15 amino acids. V gave up 3 bases and J gave up 2 bases; unmatched junction bases: 6. The CDR3 loop reads CASSSVTGGQETQYF. Written as DNA, the CDR3 is TGCGCCAGCAGCTCGGTCACAGGGGGGCAAGAGACCCAGTACTTC. The full variable domain, its missing parts supplied by reference TRBV5-1 and TRBJ2-5, is KAGVTQTPRYLIKTRGQQVTLSCSPISGHRSVSWYQQTPGQGLQFLFEYFSETQRNKGNFPGRFSGRQFSNSRSEMNVSTLELGDSALYLCASSSVTGGQETQYFGPGTRLLVL.

The rearrangement uses TRBV6-2 or TRBV6-3 and TRBJ1-2; TRBD1 matches 7 bases. This CDR3 has 15 residues. CDR1 is MNHEY, CDR2 SVGEGT, per germline. With V trimmed by 8 bases and J by 7 bases, 16 bases remained unmatched. CDR3 in DNA: TGTGCCAGCGGTAAATCGGACAGGCCGCCCTCTGGCTACACCTTC. Protein product: CASGKSDRPPSGYTF.

V usage is TRBV6-2 or TRBV6-3 and J usage is TRBJ1-3; the D gene is possibly TRBD1 (5 bases). The CDR3 covers 15 residues. CDR1 MNHEY and CDR2 SVGEGT come from the germline V gene. V dropped 5 bases and J dropped 2 bases, with 13 bases sitting between them. The CDR3 DNA sequence: TGTGCCAGCAGTAACCGAGGGGCCGCTGGAAACACCATATATTTT. It codes for CASSNRGAAGNTIYF.

CDR3 residues: CASSFRLAGGYTF. CDR3 nucleotides: TGTGCCAGCAGTTTTCGGCTGGCGGGAGGCTACACCTTC. The chain combines TRBV6-5 with TRBJ1-2; D is unresolved. This CDR3 has 13 amino acids. Deletions cut 4 bases from V and 8 bases from J, with 14 bases between. In germline, CDR1 is MNHEY, CDR2 SVGAGI.

This rearrangement joins TRBV12-3 or TRBV12-4 to TRBJ2-2; 7 nucleotides agree with TRBD1. With 6 bases clipped from V and 4 bases from J, the junction kept 8 bases outside the gene matches. The CDR3 has 15 residues. CDR3 nucleotides: TGTGCCAGCAGGCCTACAGGGGTAGCCACCGGGGAGCTGTTTTTT. Its translation: CASRPTGVATGELFF.

The V and J genes are TRBV20-1 and TRBJ2-7; D gene unclear. CDR1 DFQATT and CDR2 SNEGSKA come from the germline V gene (reference sequence). Trimming cost V 6 bases and J 2 bases, with 17 bases left between them. The CDR3 extends over 14 amino acids. The CDR3 spells CSASGWPNPYEQYV. The CDR3 DNA sequence: TGCAGTGCCTCCGGATGGCCGAATCCCTACGAGCAGTACGTC.

This chain joins TRBV5-1 and TRBJ1-1; D call uncertain. Germline V gives CDR1 SGHRS, CDR2 YFSETQ. The CDR3 totals 14 residues. Trimming shortened V by 3 bases and J by 6 bases, and 15 bases separated the two germline ends. The DNA for the CDR3 is TGCGCCAGCAGCTCAGCGGACTGGGATTCTGAAGCTTTCTTT. Its translation is CASSSADWDSEAFF. The variable domain in full, completed from reference TRBV5-1 and TRBJ1-1, reads KAGVTQTPRYLIKTRGQQVTLSCSPISGHRSVSWYQQTPGQGLQFLFEYFSETQRNKGNFPGRFSGRQFSNSRSEMNVSTLELGDSALYLCASSSADWDSEAFFGQGTRLTVV.

The chain carries TRBV5-1 and TRBJ1-1; 9 nucleotides align to TRBD1. CDR1 is SGHRS, CDR2 YFSETQ, per germline. Germline trimming cut 7 bases from V and 5 bases from J; bases unmatched to any gene: 3. The CDR3 is 12 residues long. The CDR3 sequence is CASEGTGTEAFF. The DNA for the CDR3 is TGCGCCAGCGAGGGGACAGGGACTGAAGCTTTCTTT.

The rearrangement joins TRBV2 to TRBJ1-6; the D gene is possibly TRBD1 (6 bases). Trimming removed 6 bases at V and 0 bases at J, with 15 bases between. CDR1 is SNHLY, CDR2 FYNNEI, per germline. CDR3 length equals 17 residues. CDR3 DNA sequence: TGTGCCAGCAGGGCCCGACAGGAACGCTCCTATAATTCACCCCTCCACTTT. It translates to CASRARQERSYNSPLHF.